This is a list of T cell receptor beta chains from one sample in a study of blood T cells in healthy people across ages. MiXCR, applied by TCRdb to the 5' RACE reads, yields one record per CDR3 protein. In the table there are around 1,600,000 distinct CDR3 sequences, 40% to 45% of which are singletons. Source material: blood. These receptors were taken from a woman between 18 and 30 years old in good health. Each CDR3 is given with its conserved first and last residue. The D gene is left open where the match is weak. Only some rows state a clone size, as once, few, many or a class for expanded clones.

>.|.|TRBV18|TRBJ1-1
TGTGCCAGCTCACCAACGTCCCGCGGCGACACTGAAGCTTTCTTT
CASSPTSRGDTEAFF
>few|TRBD1|TRBV24-1|TRBJ1-1
TGTGCCACCAGTGAGGTGGACAGGGGGGGAACTGAAGCTTTCTTT
CATSEVDRGGTEAFF
>few|TRBD2|TRBV12-3/TRBV12-4|TRBJ2-1
TGTGCCAGCAGTCTGACTAGCGGGGGGGCCTTTGAGCAGTTCTTC
CASSLTSGGAFEQFF
>.|TRBD1|TRBV25-1|TRBJ1-2
TGTGCCAGCAGTGAAGTCAGGGACAGGGGGCAGGGCTACACCTTC
CASSEVRDRGQGYTF
>.|.|TRBV5-4|TRBJ2-7
TGTGCCAGCAGGGGAGATGGGGAGATCCCCTACGAGCAGTACTTC
CASRGDGEIPYEQYF
>.|.|TRBV12-3/TRBV12-4|TRBJ2-7
TGTGCCAGCATTGGGGTATACTACAATGAGCAGTACTTC
CASIGVYYNEQYF
>few|.|TRBV7-9|TRBJ1-4
TGTGCCAGCAGCCGCCAGAGGGGGAGTGGTAATGAAAAACTGTTTTTT
CASSRQRGSGNEKLFF
>.|TRBD1|TRBV7-9|TRBJ2-1
TGTGCCAGCAGCCTCCGGGACAGACCCTACAATGAGCAGTTCTTC
CASSLRDRPYNEQFF
>few|TRBD2|TRBV10-3|TRBJ2-3
TGTGCCATCAGTTGGCTGGTAGCGGGGCCGAGCACAGATACGCAGTATTTT
CAISWLVAGPSTDTQYF
>few|.|TRBV7-9|TRBJ2-1
TGTGCCAGCAGCTTAGTAGGGGCAAGTGAGCAGTTCTTC
CASSLVGASEQFF
>few|.|TRBV12-3/TRBV12-4|TRBJ2-1
TGTGCCAGCAGTTTTCAGGCGGGGCCCTATACAAATGAGCAGTTCTTC
CASSFQAGPYTNEQFF
>.|.|TRBV18|TRBJ1-4
TGTGCCAGCTCAGCCAATATTGCAACTAATGAAAAACTGTTTTTT
CASSANIATNEKLFF
>.|.|TRBV16|TRBJ1-4
TGTGCCAGCAGCCCCCAGGGTGCCGGCGGACTGTTTTTT
CASSPQGAGGLFF
>.|.|TRBV3-1|TRBJ2-1
TGTGCCAGCAGCCAAGAATGGGGGACACAACTGTACCAAGAGACCCAGTTCTTC
CASSQEWGTQLYQETQFF
>.|.|TRBV28|TRBJ2-1
TGTGCCAGCAGAACCCCAGTCCCTAGCGCCTACAATGAGCAGTTCTTC
CASRTPVPSAYNEQFF
>.|.|TRBV6-2/TRBV6-3|TRBJ2-1
TGTGCCAGCAGTTATGGATCATGGAATGAGCAGTTCTTC
CASSYGSWNEQFF
>.|.|TRBV6-2/TRBV6-3|TRBJ2-3
TGTGCCAGCAGTTCTGCATTTTTGGATGGTGGCACAGATACGCAGTATTTT
CASSSAFLDGGTDTQYF